This TCR beta chain was identified during a study of T cell responses to AZD1222 COVID-19 vaccine. Overall study: Pooled samples include second doses given at about 4 or 12 weeks. Study outcomes and limitations: Of spike-specific TCRs, nearly half reportedly target regions left unmutated in variants. Donors were mostly white British, more females; clonal diversity possibly underestimated. Spike-specific TCR breadth and depth rose after two AZD1222 doses.

As concerns this clone: What it binds is not known.

The J segment lost 1 base and the V segment lost 2 bases, leaving 6 bases of the junction unmatched. The CDR3 is 16 residues long. CDR1 and CDR2 (germline): SGHTA, FQGNSA. Clones were read by immunoSEQ multiplex PCR, and TCRdb kept only the in-frame ones, dropping some. The data hold more than 85,000 clones, with roughly 84% observed a single time. The source is an adult in good health. The gene calls are TRBV7-2 and TRBJ1-1, with 8 bases fitting TRBD1. Sequencing used peripheral blood, obtained on day 0 of AZD1222 vaccination. The CDR3 DNA sequence: TGTGCCAGCAGCTTAAGGACAGGGCTGGGGAACACTGAAGCTTTCTTT. Protein sequence: CASSLRTGLGNTEAFF.